This is a list of T cell receptor beta chains from one sample in a study of a mutant IDH1 vaccine in newly diagnosed glioma. Antigens for these TCRs are unknown. The assay was immunoSEQ multiplex PCR, and TCRdb's table has in-frame clones only and misses some. The profile shows about 33,000 clones, over 70% of them singletons. The sequencing used PBMCs, collected from a glioma patient whose treatment included an IDH1 peptide vaccine. These receptors came from a man aged 40-50 years with glioma. The CDR3 runs from the conserved cysteine through the conserved F or W. The order of the fields is V gene, clone size, D gene, J gene, CDR3 protein, CDR3 DNA. D genes are given only for firm matches. Rows give clone size only sometimes, using once, few, many, or a class for an expanded clone.

V gene: TRBV7-6; clone size: -; D gene: TRBD2; J gene: TRBJ2-1; CDR3 protein: CASSLASQRGDNEQFF; CDR3 DNA: TGTGCCAGCAGCTTAGCGTCCCAGCGGGGAGACAATGAGCAGTTCTTC
V gene: TRBV6-5; clone size: -; D gene: -; J gene: TRBJ2-1; CDR3 protein: CASLKRIEQFF; CDR3 DNA: TGTGCCAGCCTAAAGCGAATTGAGCAGTTCTTC
V gene: TRBV9; clone size: -; D gene: TRBD1; J gene: TRBJ2-3; CDR3 protein: CASSVRDSFTDTQYF; CDR3 DNA: TGTGCCAGCAGCGTACGGGACAGTTTCACAGATACGCAGTATTTT
V gene: TRBV11-2; clone size: -; D gene: TRBD1; J gene: TRBJ1-1; CDR3 protein: CASSLGFGTGLTEAFF; CDR3 DNA: TGTGCCAGCAGCTTAGGGTTCGGGACAGGGCTGACTGAAGCTTTCTTT
V gene: TRBV4-3; clone size: once; D gene: -; J gene: TRBJ2-4; CDR3 protein: CASSQDRSAKNIQYF; CDR3 DNA: TGCGCCAGCAGCCAAGACAGGTCAGCCAAAAACATTCAGTACTTC
V gene: TRBV7-9; clone size: -; D gene: TRBD2; J gene: TRBJ2-1; CDR3 protein: CASSLGLAGGGDAEQFF; CDR3 DNA: TGTGCCAGCAGCTTAGGACTAGCGGGAGGAGGTGATGCTGAGCAGTTCTTC
V gene: TRBV5-1; clone size: -; D gene: -; J gene: TRBJ2-3; CDR3 protein: CASSLGRPTDTQYF; CDR3 DNA: TGCGCCAGCAGCTTGGGGCGGCCTACAGATACGCAGTATTTT
V gene: TRBV6-6; clone size: many; D gene: TRBD1; J gene: TRBJ2-5; CDR3 protein: CASSLDRGGLLETQYF; CDR3 DNA: TGTGCCAGCAGCCTCGACAGGGGGGGGTTATTGGAGACCCAGTACTTC
V gene: TRBV6-1; clone size: -; D gene: -; J gene: TRBJ2-7; CDR3 protein: CASRAQVSYEQYF; CDR3 DNA: TGTGCCAGCAGAGCACAGGTTTCCTACGAGCAGTACTTC
V gene: TRBV6-1; clone size: -; D gene: -; J gene: TRBJ1-6; CDR3 protein: CASSEWQGLRSPLHF; CDR3 DNA: TGTGCCAGCAGTGAATGGCAGGGTTTGCGTTCACCCCTCCACTTT
V gene: TRBV7-8; clone size: -; D gene: -; J gene: TRBJ1-5; CDR3 protein: CASSAGQTRNQPQHF; CDR3 DNA: TGTGCCAGCAGCGCCGGACAGACTCGCAATCAGCCCCAGCATTTT
V gene: TRBV19; clone size: -; D gene: -; J gene: TRBJ1-5; CDR3 protein: CASSMGDKVQPQHF; CDR3 DNA: TGTGCCAGTAGTATGGGGGACAAAGTTCAGCCCCAGCATTTT
V gene: TRBV9; clone size: -; D gene: -; J gene: TRBJ1-2; CDR3 protein: CASSVEGGQPYGYTF; CDR3 DNA: TGTGCCAGCAGCGTAGAGGGGGGACAACCCTATGGCTACACCTTC
V gene: TRBV7-9; clone size: -; D gene: -; J gene: TRBJ1-6; CDR3 protein: CASSTFLGILDNSPLHF; CDR3 DNA: TGTGCCAGCAGTACGTTCCTCGGGATCTTGGATAATTCACCCCTCCACTTT
V gene: TRBV10-3; clone size: -; D gene: TRBD1; J gene: TRBJ1-2; CDR3 protein: CASEGAGTANYGYTF; CDR3 DNA: TGTGCCAGCGAGGGAGCCGGGACAGCTAACTATGGCTACACCTTC
V gene: TRBV27; clone size: -; D gene: TRBD1; J gene: TRBJ1-5; CDR3 protein: CASSLSGDSWGNQPQHF; CDR3 DNA: TGTGCCAGCAGTTTATCGGGGGACAGTTGGGGCAATCAGCCCCAGCATTTT
V gene: TRBV7-8; clone size: few; D gene: TRBD2; J gene: TRBJ2-1; CDR3 protein: CASSPRAGGPIEQFF; CDR3 DNA: TGTGCCAGCAGCCCGCGGGCGGGAGGGCCGATTGAGCAGTTCTTC
V gene: TRBV5-4; clone size: once; D gene: -; J gene: TRBJ2-7; CDR3 protein: CASSLFYSYEQYF; CDR3 DNA: TGTGCCAGCAGCTTATTCTATTCCTACGAGCAGTACTTC
V gene: TRBV11-3; clone size: -; D gene: TRBD2; J gene: TRBJ2-1; CDR3 protein: CASSGSGSSYNEQFF; CDR3 DNA: TGTGCCAGCAGCGGGAGCGGGAGCTCCTACAATGAGCAGTTCTTC
V gene: TRBV7-2; clone size: -; D gene: -; J gene: TRBJ2-3; CDR3 protein: CASSSDGKITDTQYF; CDR3 DNA: TGTGCCAGCAGCTCGGACGGGAAAATCACAGATACGCAGTATTTT
V gene: TRBV27; clone size: few; D gene: -; J gene: TRBJ2-5; CDR3 protein: CASSLGGGYGETQYF; CDR3 DNA: TGTGCCAGCAGTTTGGGAGGGGGCTATGGGGAGACCCAGTACTTC
V gene: TRBV9; clone size: -; D gene: -; J gene: TRBJ2-7; CDR3 protein: CASSPGAWTSHDEQYF; CDR3 DNA: TGTGCCAGCAGCCCCGGCGCGTGGACTTCTCACGACGAGCAGTACTTC
V gene: TRBV14; clone size: -; D gene: -; J gene: TRBJ1-1; CDR3 protein: CASNKQGWHTEAFF; CDR3 DNA: TGTGCCAGCAACAAACAGGGTTGGCACACTGAAGCTTTCTTT
V gene: TRBV19; clone size: medium-sized; D gene: -; J gene: TRBJ1-1; CDR3 protein: CASSIGNRFEAFF; CDR3 DNA: TGTGCCAGTAGTATAGGAAACCGATTCGAAGCTTTCTTT
V gene: TRBV5-6; clone size: -; D gene: TRBD2; J gene: TRBJ2-5; CDR3 protein: CASSLEGGRMGKTQYF; CDR3 DNA: TGTGCCAGCAGCTTGGAGGGCGGGAGGATGGGGAAGACCCAGTACTTC
V gene: TRBV6-7; clone size: -; D gene: TRBD2; J gene: TRBJ2-7; CDR3 protein: CASSYSVSGRNYEQYF; CDR3 DNA: TGTGCCAGCAGTTACTCGGTTAGCGGGAGAAATTACGAGCAGTACTTC
V gene: TRBV4-2; clone size: -; D gene: TRBD1; J gene: TRBJ1-1; CDR3 protein: CASSHHRTGDTEAFF; CDR3 DNA: TGTGCCAGCAGCCATCATAGGACAGGGGACACTGAAGCTTTCTTT
V gene: TRBV9; clone size: few; D gene: -; J gene: TRBJ2-2; CDR3 protein: CASSVRSGELFF; CDR3 DNA: TGTGCCAGCAGCGTCCGCAGCGGGGAGCTGTTTTTT